Sequencing of this T cell receptor (beta chain) was carried out in a study of T cell repertoires in cytomegalovirus infection. Looking at the study overall: Use of recently identified HLA-C-restricted and well-studied HLA-B-restricted CMV epitopes was part of the study.

This clonotype was detected a few times. Its antigen is still unknown. TCRdb processed the reads anew with MiXCR; each CDR3 protein has one entry. The sample includes approximately 81,000 distinct CDR3 sequences, 20% to 30% of them seen just once. V gave up 7 bases and J gave up 1 base; unmatched junction bases: 6. There are 16 residues in the CDR3. CDR1 and CDR2 from the germline V gene are LNHDA and SQIVND (reference sequence). The study, taken as a whole, reports: CMV-specific TCR beta clonotypes restricted by HLA-C were the ones dominating the ex vivo response.

This clonotype was sampled from a human donor in good health (CMV status not recorded). Some clones in this sample may be carry-over from other donors' samples. The chain has TRBV19 and TRBJ1-5, with 11 positions matching TRBD1. This specimen was CD8+ T cells from cultured PBMCs, taken from culture after CMV antigen stimulation. The CDR3 protein is CASIRDRGLSNQPQHF. The CDR3 DNA is TGTGCCAGTATCCGGGACAGGGGGTTAAGCAATCAGCCCCAGCATTTT.